This T cell receptor (beta chain) was retrieved from a study of T cell responses to AZD1222 COVID-19 vaccine. Study background: Pooled in the analysis were second doses at about 4 or about 12 weeks.

Trimming took off 4 bases at V and 4 bases at J, with 15 bases between the two ends. The CDR3 contains 15 residues. Germline CDR1 SGHRS, CDR2 YFSETQ. Study conclusions and caveats: Just a handful of AZD1222 recipients tested seropositive at baseline. With dominance at 160-218 and 743-854, vaccine-associated CD4 TCRs spanned spike.

As regards this clone: Antigen specificity is unknown.

The assay was immunoSEQ multiplex PCR, and TCRdb's table has in-frame clones only and misses some. Among more than 95,000 clones listed, 70% to 90% were seen once. The chain is built from TRBV5-1 and TRBJ2-1; D possibly matches TRBD1 or TRBD2 (6 bases each). The source is an adult in good health. Sequenced here: peripheral blood, sampled on day 0 of AZD1222 vaccination. The CDR3 is CASSTGHGGYNEQFF. The CDR3 region has the DNA TGCGCCAGCAGCACGGGACATGGAGGGTACAATGAGCAGTTCTTC.